This TCR beta chain was observed in a study of blood T cell repertoires in COVID-19. Whole-study context: The origin of the acute and convalescent COVID-19 samples was the United States, Italy and Spain.

Per the study methods: Nucleated cell counts were estimated from reference gene primer amplification. TCRdb keeps only in-frame clones here, not all; method: immunoSEQ multiplex PCR. That table is the source of V, J and clone size, and D and trimming were worked out from the DNA. The sample yields fewer than 650,000 clones, less than 90% seen once. Per the germline V gene, CDR1 is ENHRY and CDR2 is SYGVKD. CDR3 length: 14 residues. Trimming took 3 bases from V and 7 from J; bases not matched to a gene: 5. Seattle patient enrollment occurred during active infection, with longitudinal follow-up thereafter.

The chain joins TRBV10-3 to TRBJ2-7; 11 nucleotides line up with TRBD2. Material: peripheral blood. The receptor's source is a woman aged 50 to 65 with COVID-19, enrolled during active disease. The CDR3: CAISDLRLAGEQYF. Here the CDR3 DNA reads TGTGCCATCAGTGACCTTAGACTAGCGGGGGAGCAGTACTTC.